This entry is about one T cell receptor (beta chain). In the authors' methods: It was from reference gene primer amplification that nucleated cell counts were estimated. TCRdb keeps only in-frame clones here, not all; method: immunoSEQ multiplex PCR. The DNA was the basis for D and trimming; V, J and clone size are from that table. This sample has around 160,000 clones, with around 87% found just once. These data belong to a study of blood T cell repertoires in COVID-19. The germline gives CDR1 LGHNA, CDR2 YSLEER. The CDR3 has 15 amino acids. J lost 6 bases, V lost 4 bases, and 9 bases had no gene match.

This clonotype originated in a woman under 40 with acute COVID-19. The chain has TRBV4-3 and TRBJ2-3; TRBD2 matches 8 bases. Sequenced material: PBMCs or T cells enriched from blood (not recorded which). CDR3 nucleotide sequence: TGCGCCAGCAGCCCCTGGGGAGCGGGGGAGGATACGCAGTATTTT. Amino acids: CASSPWGAGEDTQYF.